This T cell receptor beta chain comes out of a study of Tregs in tolerant kidney transplant recipients. Study results and limitations: Few patients were studied, so findings need validation in larger groups. Biological reproducibility was not directly addressed, but technical replication error appeared minimal.

The CDR3 covers 17 residues. Germline CDR1 reads LNHDA; CDR2 reads SQIVND (reference sequence). The V segment lost 5 bases and the J segment 4 bases; nucleotides outside the gene matches: 9. Some clones are missing from TCRdb's copy, which holds only in-frame ones; the method was immunoSEQ multiplex PCR. The sample table sets out roughly 30,000 clones. About this clone itself: Its specificity is unknown. The read stops 3 residues short of the end of the CDR3; the missing end is completed from the germline J gene.

CD4+CD25+CD127- Tregs, CD4+CD25- non-Tregs, CD4 and CD8 cells were sorted. The receptor was derived from a human donor who received a combined kidney and bone marrow transplant. Sequenced material: CD8+ T cells from blood, taken before the transplant. The chain recombines TRBV19 with TRBJ2-1; 12 nucleotides line up with TRBD2. CDR3: CASSLASLAGGYNEQFF. Partial CDR3 DNA: TGTGCCAGTAGTCTCGCCTCACTAGCGGGAGGATACAATGAG.